Detailed here is one TCR beta chain. Living in about two dozen US areas, the participants were between about 18 and 100 years of age. Clinical histories supplied by participants themselves formed the basis of cohort assignment. The data belong to a study of blood T cell repertoires in COVID-19. Study in general: PBMCs, B-cell-depleted T cells, or T cells were the source of the cDNA or gDNA that made up the material.

Source study methods: Amplification of reference gene primers provided the estimated nucleated cell counts. Sequencing used immunoSEQ multiplex PCR; TCRdb keeps in-frame clones, though not all of them. D and trimming come from the DNA, and the V and J calls and clone size come from that table. Seen here are 310,000 or so clones, about 90% observed once, and the top ten hold 1.7%. Per germline, CDR1 LGHDT and CDR2 YNNKEL (reference sequence). V lost 0 bases and J 1 base, leaving 18 bases between the germline ends. The CDR3 consists of 18 residues. The chain uses TRBV3-1 (or the pseudogene TRBV3-2) and TRBJ1-1, with D possibly being TRBD1 (6 bases). The specimen sequenced was PBMCs or T cells enriched from blood (not recorded which). The sequence came from a woman aged 18-29 years with acute COVID-19. The DNA for the CDR3 is TGTGCCAGCAGCCAAGATGATGGGCAGGGGAACTCGAACACTGAAGCTTTCTTT. This encodes CASSQDDGQGNSNTEAFF.